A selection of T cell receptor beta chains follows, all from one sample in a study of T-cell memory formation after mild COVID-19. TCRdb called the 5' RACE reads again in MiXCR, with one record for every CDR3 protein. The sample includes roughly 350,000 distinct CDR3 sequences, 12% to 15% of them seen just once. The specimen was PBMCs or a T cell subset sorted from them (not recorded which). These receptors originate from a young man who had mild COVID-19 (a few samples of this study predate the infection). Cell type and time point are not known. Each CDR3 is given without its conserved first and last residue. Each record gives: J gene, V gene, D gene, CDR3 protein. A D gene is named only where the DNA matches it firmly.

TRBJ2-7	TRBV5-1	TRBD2	ASSSGLAGVEQY
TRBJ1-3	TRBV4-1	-	ASSHLDIGPKGNTIY
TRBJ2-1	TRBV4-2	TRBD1	ASSQTGTGNYNEQF
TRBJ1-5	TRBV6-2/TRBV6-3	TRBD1	ASRPTGGNQPQH
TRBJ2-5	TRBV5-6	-	ASSLASWLGQETQY
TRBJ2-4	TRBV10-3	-	AISGGTGTNIQY
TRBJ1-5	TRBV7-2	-	ASSLAPIKPQH
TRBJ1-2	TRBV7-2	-	ASSDTWLGYT
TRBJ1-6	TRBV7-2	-	ASSTGLNNSPLH
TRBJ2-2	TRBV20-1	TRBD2	SASGTSGGNTGELF
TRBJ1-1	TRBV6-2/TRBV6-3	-	ASRPPKYAGLNTEAF
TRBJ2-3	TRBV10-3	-	AISESAPHTQY
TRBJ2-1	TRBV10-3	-	AISEPGVGLARTEQF
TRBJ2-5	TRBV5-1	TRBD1	ASSKGTGVKETQY
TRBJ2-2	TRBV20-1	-	SARDLGEDTGELF
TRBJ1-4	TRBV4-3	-	ASSQVPGPPIGEKLF
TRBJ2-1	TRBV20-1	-	SARDRIIAWGNEQF
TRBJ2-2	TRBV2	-	ASSAKNTGELF
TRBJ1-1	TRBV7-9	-	ASSYQTQEGI
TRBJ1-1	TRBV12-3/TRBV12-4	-	ASRLDGMNTEAF
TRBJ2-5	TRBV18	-	ASSPPGIRGETQY
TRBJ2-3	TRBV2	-	ASSEALFTDTQY
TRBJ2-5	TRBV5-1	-	ASSEVRDNQETQY
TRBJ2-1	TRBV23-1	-	ASSHLRAYNEQF
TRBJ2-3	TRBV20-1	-	SAREGRYTQY
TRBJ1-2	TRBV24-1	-	ATSDPPRFGYT
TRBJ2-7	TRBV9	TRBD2	ASSVEASGGREQY
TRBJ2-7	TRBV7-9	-	ASSAPVGEQY
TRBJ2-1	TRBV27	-	ASRRDTDPNNEQF
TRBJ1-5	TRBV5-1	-	ASSPGLLYQPQH
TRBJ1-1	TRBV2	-	ASSDQAGNTEAF
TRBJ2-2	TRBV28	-	ASISRTGELF
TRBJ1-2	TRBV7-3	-	ASSLLEGVDYGYT
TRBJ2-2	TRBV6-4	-	ASSQGGYTGELF
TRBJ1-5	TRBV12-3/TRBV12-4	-	ASTLTGNQPQH
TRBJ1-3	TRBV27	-	ASSRGGSGNTIY
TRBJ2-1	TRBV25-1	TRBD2	ASLRSGGLGEQF
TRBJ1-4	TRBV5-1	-	ASSSTSGTNEKLF
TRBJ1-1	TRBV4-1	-	ASSQDRLTGRRHTEAF
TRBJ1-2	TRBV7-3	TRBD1	ASSRGQGYGYT
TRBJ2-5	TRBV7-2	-	ASSTGSGETQY
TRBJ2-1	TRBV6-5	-	ASSYGSYGYNEQF